Below are 9 T cell receptor beta chains sequenced from a single sample in a study of shared T cell receptors in the human thymus. The data were produced by immunoSEQ multiplex PCR, yet TCRdb's version contains in-frame clones alone and is incomplete. The top ten hold about 0.014% of the sample, which has 500,000 to 550,000 clones, around 78% seen once. This sample was also put to use in a study of human thymus T cells.

The sample taken for sequencing was thymocytes. These receptors came from a boy under two years old with a congenital heart defect.

The chain combines TRBV11-2 with TRBJ1-2; D may be TRBD1 (6 bases). The germline V gene encodes CDR1 SGHAT and CDR2 FQNNGV. The CDR3 is 13 residues long. The germline V and J ends were trimmed by 9 bases and 8 bases, with 19 bases remaining between them. CDR3 sequence (DNA): TGTGCCAGGGTCCCCTCCGGGGGGGCCGGCTACACCTTC. This sequence encodes CARVPSGGAGYTF.

The rearrangement links TRBV25-1 to TRBJ2-1; 9 bases fit TRBD2. The CDR3 has 15 amino acids. V lost 4 bases and J lost 5; bases outside the gene matches: 6. The germline CDR1 and CDR2 sequences are MGHDK and SYGVNS. The CDR3: CASSGTSGLNNEQFF. CDR3 DNA sequence: TGTGCCAGCAGTGGAACTAGCGGGCTTAACAATGAGCAGTTCTTC. The full variable domain, with the rest looked up from reference TRBV25-1 and TRBJ2-1, is EADIYQTPRYLVIGTGKKITLECSQTMGHDKMYWYQQDPGMELHLIHYSYGVNSTEKGDLSSESTVSRIRTEHFPLTLESARPSHTSQYLCASSGTSGLNNEQFFGPGTRLTVL.

Regarding this clone: Within the sample, other DNA sequences also encode this same CDR3. Here the CDR3 DNA reads TGTGCCAGCAGTGCAGCCTACGAGCAGTACTTC. This translates into CASSAAYEQYF. The chain recombines TRBV2 with TRBJ2-7; D not resolved. The V and J ends lost 4 bases and 2 bases respectively, with 3 bases between them. The CDR3 consists of 11 residues. From germline, CDR1 is SNHLY and CDR2 FYNNEI.

V gene TRBV27 combines with J gene TRBJ2-7; 12 nucleotides agree with TRBD1. V lost 4 bases, J lost 6 bases, and 4 bases stayed unmatched. Germline CDR1 is MNHEY and CDR2 is SMNVEV (reference sequence). The CDR3 sequence is 14 residues long. The CDR3 loop is CASSWGQGAFEQYF. The CDR3 nucleotides are TGTGCCAGCAGTTGGGGACAGGGGGCGTTCGAGCAGTACTTC.

The genes are TRBV5-6 and TRBJ1-4; 7 bases are a match to TRBD1. Germline CDR1 and CDR2: SGHDT and YYEEEE. The CDR3 length is 16 residues. Trimming at V came to 0 bases and at J to 8 bases, leaving 10 bases not matched to a gene. For the CDR3, the DNA is TGTGCCAGCAGCTTGGCGCGACAGGGAAGAGGCGAAAAACTGTTTTTT. Translated, it gives CASSLARQGRGEKLFF.

The gene calls are TRBV30 and TRBJ1-1, with D perhaps matching TRBD1 (6 bases). Trimming removed 4 bases at V and 3 bases at J, with 15 bases between. The CDR3 length is 14 residues. Germline V gene sequence: CDR1 GTSNPN, CDR2 SVGIG (reference sequence). The CDR3 DNA sequence: TGTGCCTGGAAGCTGGGGGCGAGGGACACTGAAGCTTTCTTT. It translates to CAWKLGARDTEAFF.

This CDR3 reads CASTPNGADPYGYTF. The DNA of the CDR3 is TGTGCCAGTACTCCCAATGGGGCAGACCCTTATGGCTACACCTTC. This sequence joins TRBV19 and TRBJ1-2, with D perhaps TRBD1 (5 bases). Trimming took 7 bases from V and 5 from J, leaving 20 bases between them. Germline CDR1 reads LNHDA; CDR2 reads SQIVND (reference sequence). This CDR3 has 15 amino acids.

The gene calls are TRBV30 and TRBJ1-2, with D perhaps matching TRBD1 (5 bases). Trimming cost V 5 bases and J 5 bases, with 12 bases left between them. Germline V gene data show CDR1 as GTSNPN and CDR2 as SVGIG (reference sequence). The CDR3 contains 12 residues. CDR3 bases: TGTGCCTGGGGGGTCAGGGTTTATGGCTACACCTTC. Amino acids: CAWGVRVYGYTF.

The chain employs TRBV4-1 and TRBJ1-4; D is unresolved. The CDR3 contains 13 residues. V dropped 4 bases and J dropped 0 bases, with 3 bases sitting between them. CDR1 and CDR2 from the germline V gene are MGHRA and YSYEKL. CDR3 amino acids: CASSPTTNEKLFF. The CDR3 nucleotides read TGCGCCAGCAGCCCAACAACTAATGAAAAACTGTTTTTT.